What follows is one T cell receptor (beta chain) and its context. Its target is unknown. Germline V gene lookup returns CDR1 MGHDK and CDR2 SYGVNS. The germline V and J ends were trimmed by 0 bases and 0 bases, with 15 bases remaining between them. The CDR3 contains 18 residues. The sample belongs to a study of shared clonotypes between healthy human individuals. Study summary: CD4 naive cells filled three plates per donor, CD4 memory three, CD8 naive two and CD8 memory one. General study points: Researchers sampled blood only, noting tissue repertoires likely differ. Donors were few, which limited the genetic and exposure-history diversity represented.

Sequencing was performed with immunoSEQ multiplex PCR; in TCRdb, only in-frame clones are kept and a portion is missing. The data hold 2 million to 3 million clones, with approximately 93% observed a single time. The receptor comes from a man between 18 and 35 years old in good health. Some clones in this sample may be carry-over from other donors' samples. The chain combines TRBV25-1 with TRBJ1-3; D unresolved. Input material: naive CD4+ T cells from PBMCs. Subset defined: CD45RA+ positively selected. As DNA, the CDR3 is TGTGCCAGCAGTGAATATAGGGCTCTTGGCAACTCTGGAAACACCATATATTTT. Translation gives CASSEYRALGNSGNTIYF.